The 23 T cell receptor beta chains below come from one sample, sequenced in a study of T-cell memory formation after mild COVID-19. TCRdb reanalysed the 5' RACE reads using MiXCR and keeps one entry per CDR3 protein. The table has about 350,000 distinct CDR3 sequences, 25% to 30% seen once. The sequenced sample consisted of PBMCs or a T cell subset sorted from them (not recorded which). The origin of the receptors is an adult woman who had mild COVID-19 (a few samples of this study predate the infection). Cell type and time point are not known.

The chain recombines TRBV28 with TRBJ1-5; D gene unclear. The CDR3 totals 12 residues. Germline values: CDR1 MDHEN, CDR2 SYDVKM. The ends were cut back, 5 bases at V and 5 bases at J, with 7 bases in the middle. This CDR3 reads CASSPADQPQHF. The CDR3 region has the DNA TGTGCCAGCAGTCCCGCGGATCAGCCCCAGCATTTT.

This clonotype turned up a few times. This rearrangement joins TRBV5-1 to TRBJ2-7; TRBD2 matches 10 bases. This CDR3 is built from 16 residues. Germline assignment: CDR1 SGHRS and CDR2 YFSETQ. Trimming removed 4 bases from V and 7 bases from J; junction bases left unmatched: 14. CDR3 residues: CASSPRASGSLWEQYF. The CDR3 DNA sequence: TGCGCCAGCAGCCCCCGGGCTAGCGGGAGTCTCTGGGAGCAGTACTTC.

Many counts were recorded for this clonotype. The chain carries TRBV5-1 and TRBJ2-7; TRBD1 matches at 8 bases. V gave up 4 bases and J gave up 2 bases; unmatched junction bases: 11. The CDR3 runs 16 residues. Germline CDR1 reads SGHRS; CDR2 reads YFSETQ. Here the CDR3 DNA reads TGCGCCAGCAGCCCCGCCGCGGGGACAGGAACCTACGAGCAGTACTTC. This translates into CASSPAAGTGTYEQYF.

The rearrangement uses TRBV29-1 and TRBJ2-3; no reliable D call. This CDR3 is 17 amino acids long. Trimming shortened V by 0 bases and J by 0 bases, and 16 bases separated the two germline ends. Germline loops: CDR1 SQVTM, CDR2 ANQGSEA. CDR3 in amino acids: CSVEDLGARHSTDTQYF. The CDR3 coding sequence is TGCAGCGTTGAAGATCTGGGTGCCAGACACAGCACAGATACGCAGTATTTT.

This clonotype occurred a few times. The chain links TRBV19 to TRBJ2-6; weak D call: TRBD1 (5 bases). Germline V gene sequence: CDR1 LNHDA, CDR2 SQIVND (reference sequence). The CDR3 consists of 15 residues. V was clipped by 5 bases and J by 6 bases, with 14 bases between them. The CDR3 region has the DNA TGTGCCAGTAGTTTCGACAGCCGACAGGCCAACGTCCTGACTTTC. Its protein is CASSFDSRQANVLTF.

This clonotype turned up a few times. The J gene is TRBJ2-1, the V gene TRBV10-3, with 9 nucleotides matching TRBD2. The V gene end was trimmed by 6 bases and the J gene end by 6 bases; junction bases not matched to a gene: 6. Germline V lookup: CDR1 ENHRY, CDR2 SYGVKD. The CDR3 has 14 residues. This chain's CDR3 is CAIREAGGLNEQFF. In nucleotides, the CDR3 is TGTGCCATCAGGGAAGCGGGAGGTCTCAATGAGCAGTTCTTC.

The chain employs TRBV5-4 and TRBJ2-7; 10 positions match TRBD2. The germline gives CDR1 SGHNT, CDR2 YYREEE (reference sequence). Trimming at V came to 5 bases and at J to 0 bases, leaving 8 bases not matched to a gene. The CDR3 contains 16 residues. CDR3 DNA: TGTGCCAGCAGTCGAAGACTAGCGGGCGCCTCCTACGAGCAGTACTTC. Residues: CASSRRLAGASYEQYF.

This clonotype was detected a few times. J is TRBJ2-7 and V is TRBV19, with D possibly matching TRBD2 (6 bases). This CDR3 is 12 amino acids long. With 5 bases removed from V and 7 bases from J, the gap between germline ends came to 12 bases. Germline assignment: CDR1 LNHDA and CDR2 SQIVND (reference sequence). CDR3: CASSPLRGEQYF. CDR3 DNA sequence: TGTGCCAGTAGTCCGTTGCGGGGTGAGCAGTACTTC.

This clonotype came up a few times. The V gene is TRBV20-1, the J gene TRBJ2-2; no definite D call. The CDR3 extends over 13 amino acids. Germline-derived CDR1 and CDR2 are DFQATT and SNEGSKA (reference sequence). V lost 3 bases and J 0 bases, leaving 5 bases between the germline ends. CDR3 sequence (DNA): TGCAGTGCTAGCGTAGCGAACACCGGGGAGCTGTTTTTT. This sequence encodes CSASVANTGELFF.

This clonotype was recorded a few times. The genes are TRBV2 and TRBJ2-1; no definite D call. The CDR3 has 15 residues. V lost 9 bases, J lost 3 bases, and 18 bases lay in between. The germline V gene has CDR1 SNHLY and CDR2 FYNNEI. Written as DNA, the CDR3 is TGTGCCAGGACAAGCCAGAGCGAAAACTACAATGAGCAGTTCTTC. Translating it yields CARTSQSENYNEQFF.

This clonotype occurred a few times. The rearrangement uses TRBV12-3 or TRBV12-4 and TRBJ2-7, with D unresolved. CDR3 length equals 17 residues. V lost 4 bases and J 2 bases, leaving 21 bases between the germline ends. CDR3 region: CASSSLKGRLGTYEQYF. Written as DNA, the CDR3 is TGTGCCAGCAGTTCCCTCAAGGGCAGACTGGGTACCTACGAGCAGTACTTC.

The chain combines TRBV3-1 with TRBJ2-3; D gene unclear. The CDR3 covers 15 residues. Trimming pared 0 bases from V and 2 bases from J, leaving 9 bases between. CDR1 is LGHDT and CDR2 is YNNKEL in the germline V gene (reference sequence). DNA for the CDR3: TGTGCCAGCAGCCAAGATCCCTACTCCACAGATACGCAGTATTTT. Translation gives CASSQDPYSTDTQYF.

V usage is TRBV13 and J usage is TRBJ2-7, with 8 bases lining up with TRBD1. In germline, CDR1 is PRHDT, CDR2 FYEKMQ (reference sequence). V lost 0 bases, J lost 3 bases, and 7 bases stayed unmatched. CDR3 length: 16 residues. Here the CDR3 reads CASSLGPGTGSYEQYF. In DNA form, the CDR3 reads TGTGCCAGCAGCTTAGGTCCCGGGACAGGTAGCTACGAGCAGTACTTC.

This clonotype was seen a handful of times. J is TRBJ2-7 and V is TRBV12-3 or TRBV12-4, with unresolved D. The CDR3 consists of 11 residues. The V and J ends lost 2 bases and 5 bases respectively, with 4 bases between them. CDR3 loop: CASSLKDEQYF. The CDR3 nucleotides read TGTGCCAGCAGTTTAAAGGACGAGCAGTACTTC.

This clonotype was seen only a few times. The chain carries TRBV7-8 and TRBJ1-2; D uncertain. The germline CDR1 and CDR2 sequences are SGHVS and FQNEAQ. The CDR3 covers 15 residues. Trimming pared 1 base from V and 4 bases from J, leaving 13 bases between. The CDR3 region has the DNA TGTGCCAGCAGCTTAGATTCAGGCACTGCCTATGGCTACACCTTC. This translates into CASSLDSGTAYGYTF.

The chain carries TRBV5-5 and TRBJ2-3, with D possibly being TRBD1 (6 bases). The CDR3 is 14 residues long. Germline CDR1 SGHKS, CDR2 YYEKEE (reference sequence). Trimming took 3 bases from V and 3 from J, leaving 11 bases between them. Here the CDR3 reads CASSSEQGTDTQYF. In DNA form, the CDR3 reads TGTGCCAGCAGCTCTGAACAGGGAACAGATACGCAGTATTTT.

V gene TRBV5-1 combines with J gene TRBJ2-1; 9 nucleotides agree with TRBD1. CDR1 and CDR2 from the germline V gene are SGHRS and YFSETQ. This CDR3 contains 15 residues. V lost 4 bases, J lost 4 bases, and 6 bases stayed unmatched. The CDR3 protein is CASSPPGTGYNEQFF. DNA of the CDR3: TGCGCCAGCAGCCCGCCCGGGACAGGGTACAATGAGCAGTTCTTC.

CDR3 nucleotide sequence: TGTGCCAGCATCCCCAGGATTAATCAGCCCCAGCATTTT. This translates into CASIPRINQPQHF. The V gene is TRBV6-6, the J gene TRBJ1-5; unclear D gene. The CDR3 is 13 amino acids. Trimming took 7 bases from V and 4 from J, leaving 11 bases between them. The V gene's germline CDR1 is MNHNY and CDR2 SVGAGI (reference sequence).

This chain links TRBV19 with TRBJ1-1, with 7 bases that match TRBD1. The ends lost 4 bases at V and 6 bases at J; junction bases unmatched: 14. The CDR3 is 16 amino acids. Germline V gene data show CDR1 as LNHDA and CDR2 as SQIVND (reference sequence). CDR3 coding DNA: TGTGCCAGTAGTACGACAGGGCGTACTTTCGACCCTGAAGCTTTCTTT. Residues: CASSTTGRTFDPEAFF.

This rearrangement joins TRBV5-1 to TRBJ2-7; 11 bases line up with TRBD1. V shed 4 bases and J 7 bases; nucleotides not matched to a gene: 7. The germline V gene has CDR1 SGHRS and CDR2 YFSETQ. The CDR3 sequence is 14 residues long. This chain's CDR3 is CASSPGQGASEQYF. CDR3 in DNA: TGCGCCAGCAGCCCTGGACAGGGGGCCTCTGAGCAGTACTTC.

This clonotype was counted a few times. The chain carries TRBV7-9 and TRBJ1-1; D unclear. V was cut by 5 bases and J by 2 bases, with 9 bases left in between. Germline loops: CDR1 SEHNR, CDR2 FQNEAQ (reference sequence). This CDR3 contains 13 residues. The CDR3 protein is CASSSVENTEAFF. The CDR3, as DNA: TGTGCCAGCAGCAGTGTGGAAAACACTGAAGCTTTCTTT.

The V call is TRBV5-1, the J call TRBJ1-6, with D possibly TRBD1 on 5 matching bases. V lost 1 base, J lost 0 bases, and 14 bases lay in between. The CDR3 runs 18 residues. Germline loops: CDR1 SGHRS, CDR2 YFSETQ. CDR3 protein: CASSLSDSLSSYNSPLHF. Written as DNA, the CDR3 is TGCGCCAGCAGCTTGAGTGACAGCCTAAGCTCCTATAATTCACCCCTCCACTTT.

There are a few counts of this clonotype. V is TRBV15 and J is TRBJ1-1; possibly TRBD1 for D (5 bases). There are 14 residues in the CDR3. V shed 8 bases and J shed 5 bases, with 18 bases lying between them. Germline V gives CDR1 LNHNV, CDR2 YYDKDF (reference sequence). The CDR3 region has the DNA TGTGCCACCCGGGGCAGAGAAGTAGGAACTGAAGCTTTCTTT. It encodes CATRGREVGTEAFF.